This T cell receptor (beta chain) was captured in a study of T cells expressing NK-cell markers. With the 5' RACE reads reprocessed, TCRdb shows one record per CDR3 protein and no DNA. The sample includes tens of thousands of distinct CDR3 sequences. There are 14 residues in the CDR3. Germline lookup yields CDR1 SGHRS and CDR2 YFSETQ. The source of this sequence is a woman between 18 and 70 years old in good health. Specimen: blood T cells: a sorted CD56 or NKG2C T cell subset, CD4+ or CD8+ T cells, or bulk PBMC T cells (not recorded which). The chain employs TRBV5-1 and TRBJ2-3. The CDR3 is CASSFLSSTDTQYF.